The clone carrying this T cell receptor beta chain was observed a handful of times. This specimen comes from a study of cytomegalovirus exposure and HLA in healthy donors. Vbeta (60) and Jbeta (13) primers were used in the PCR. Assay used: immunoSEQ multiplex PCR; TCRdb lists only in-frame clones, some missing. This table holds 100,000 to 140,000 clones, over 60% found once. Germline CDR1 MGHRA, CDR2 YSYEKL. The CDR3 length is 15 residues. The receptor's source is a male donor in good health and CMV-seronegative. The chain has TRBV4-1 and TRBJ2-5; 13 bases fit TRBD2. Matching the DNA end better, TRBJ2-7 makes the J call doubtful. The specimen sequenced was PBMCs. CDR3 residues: CASSPLAGGTYEQYF. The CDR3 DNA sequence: TGCGCCAGCAGCCCACTAGCGGGAGGGACGTACGAGCAGTACTTC.